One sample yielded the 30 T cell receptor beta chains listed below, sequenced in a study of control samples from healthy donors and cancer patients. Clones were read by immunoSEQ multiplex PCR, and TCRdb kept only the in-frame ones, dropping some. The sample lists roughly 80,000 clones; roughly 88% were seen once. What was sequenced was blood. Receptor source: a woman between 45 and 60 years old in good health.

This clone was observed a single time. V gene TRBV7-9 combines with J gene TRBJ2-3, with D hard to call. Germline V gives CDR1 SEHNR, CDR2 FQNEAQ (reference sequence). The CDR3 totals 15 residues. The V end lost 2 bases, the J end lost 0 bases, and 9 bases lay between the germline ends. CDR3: CASSLSAQSTDTQYF. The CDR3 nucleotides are TGTGCCAGCAGCTTATCTGCACAGAGCACAGATACGCAGTATTTT.

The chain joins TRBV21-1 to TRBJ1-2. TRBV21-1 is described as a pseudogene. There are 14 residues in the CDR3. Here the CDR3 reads CASSKGGTSYGYTF. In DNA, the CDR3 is TGTGCCAGCAGCAAGGGGGGGACTTCCTATGGCTACACCTTC.

CDR3 DNA sequence: TGTGCCAGCAGTGAAGAGTTGACAGGTTCCTACGAGCAGTACTTC. Its protein product is CASSEELTGSYEQYF. The chain uses TRBV6-1 and TRBJ2-7; D is perhaps TRBD1 (6 bases). This CDR3 spans 15 amino acids. Germline V gene sequence: CDR1 MNHNS, CDR2 SASEGT. V lost 1 base and J 1 base, leaving 11 bases between the germline ends.

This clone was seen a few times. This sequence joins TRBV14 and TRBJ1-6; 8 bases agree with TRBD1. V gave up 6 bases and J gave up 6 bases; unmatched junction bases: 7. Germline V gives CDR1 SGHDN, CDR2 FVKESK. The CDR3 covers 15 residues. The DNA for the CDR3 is TGTGCCAGCAGTCAAACAGGGGGGGCTAATTCACCCCTCCACTTT. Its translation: CASSQTGGANSPLHF. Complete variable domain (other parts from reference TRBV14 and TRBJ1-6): EAGVTQFPSHSVIEKGQTVTLRCDPISGHDNLYWYRRVMGKEIKFLLHFVKESKQDESGMPNNRFLAERTGGTYSTLKVQPAELEDSGVYFCASSQTGGANSPLHFGNGTRLTVT.

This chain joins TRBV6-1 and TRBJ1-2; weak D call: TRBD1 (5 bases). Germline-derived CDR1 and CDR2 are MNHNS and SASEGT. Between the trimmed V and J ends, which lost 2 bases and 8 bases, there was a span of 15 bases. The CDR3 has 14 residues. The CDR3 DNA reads TGTGCCAGCAGTGAATTGGGTCAGGGCTACGGCTACACCTTC. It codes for CASSELGQGYGYTF.

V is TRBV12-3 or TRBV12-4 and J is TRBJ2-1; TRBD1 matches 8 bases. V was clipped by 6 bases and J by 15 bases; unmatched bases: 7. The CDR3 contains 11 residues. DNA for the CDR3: TGTGCCAGCAGCCAGGGACAGGACCTGTTCTTC. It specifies CASSQGQDLFF.

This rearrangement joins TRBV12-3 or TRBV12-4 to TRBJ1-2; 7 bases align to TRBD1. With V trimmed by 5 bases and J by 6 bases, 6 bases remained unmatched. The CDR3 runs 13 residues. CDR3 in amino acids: CASSVDRAHGYTF. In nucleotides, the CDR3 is TGTGCCAGCAGTGTCGACAGGGCCCATGGCTACACCTTC.

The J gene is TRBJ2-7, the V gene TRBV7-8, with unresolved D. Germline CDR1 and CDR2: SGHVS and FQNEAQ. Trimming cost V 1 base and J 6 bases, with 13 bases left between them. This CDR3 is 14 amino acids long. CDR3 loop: CASSLGPPVGEQYF. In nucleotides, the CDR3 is TGTGCCAGCAGCTTAGGCCCCCCTGTTGGCGAGCAGTACTTC.

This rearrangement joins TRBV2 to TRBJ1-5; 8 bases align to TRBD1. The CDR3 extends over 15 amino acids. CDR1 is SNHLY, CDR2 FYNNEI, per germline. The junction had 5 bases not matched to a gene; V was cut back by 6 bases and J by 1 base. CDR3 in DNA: TGTGCCAGCAGCGGACAGGGAGGCAGCAATCAGCCCCAGCATTTT. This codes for CASSGQGGSNQPQHF.

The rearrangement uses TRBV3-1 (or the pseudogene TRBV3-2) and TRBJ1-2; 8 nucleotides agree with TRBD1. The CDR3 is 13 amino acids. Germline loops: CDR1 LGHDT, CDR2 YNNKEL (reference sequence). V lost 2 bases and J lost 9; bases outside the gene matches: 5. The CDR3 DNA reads TGTGCCAGCAGCCAATACAGGGGGTTAAGCTACACCTTC. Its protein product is CASSQYRGLSYTF.

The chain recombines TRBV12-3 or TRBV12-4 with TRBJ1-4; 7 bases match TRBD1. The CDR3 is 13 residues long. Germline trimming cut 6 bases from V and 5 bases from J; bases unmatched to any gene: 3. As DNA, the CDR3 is TGTGCCAGCAGCAGGACAGGAAATGAAAAACTGTTTTTT. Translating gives CASSRTGNEKLFF.

The CDR3, as DNA: TGCGCCAGCAGCCAAGAGCGCGTGGTAACAGATGAAAAACTGTTTTTT. This gives the protein CASSQERVVTDEKLFF. The J gene is TRBJ1-4, the V gene TRBV4-1; D is uncertain. Germline-derived CDR1 and CDR2 are MGHRA and YSYEKL. The germline V and J ends were trimmed by 0 bases and 6 bases, with 14 bases remaining between them. The CDR3 is made up of 16 amino acids.

The CDR3 is CASSTGQGARPEAFF. In DNA form, the CDR3 reads TGTGCCAGTAGTACGGGACAGGGGGCGCGACCTGAAGCTTTCTTT. V usage is TRBV19 and J usage is TRBJ1-1; TRBD1 aligns across 12 bases. V shed 4 bases and J 6 bases; nucleotides not matched to a gene: 6. The CDR3 contains 15 residues. Per the germline V gene, CDR1 is LNHDA and CDR2 is SQIVND (reference sequence).

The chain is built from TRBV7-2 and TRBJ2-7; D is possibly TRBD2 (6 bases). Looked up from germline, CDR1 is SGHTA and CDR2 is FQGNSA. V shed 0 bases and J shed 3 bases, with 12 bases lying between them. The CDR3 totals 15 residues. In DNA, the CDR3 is TGTGCCAGCAGCTTAGCTGGGACTGACTTCTACGAGCAGTACTTC. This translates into CASSLAGTDFYEQYF.

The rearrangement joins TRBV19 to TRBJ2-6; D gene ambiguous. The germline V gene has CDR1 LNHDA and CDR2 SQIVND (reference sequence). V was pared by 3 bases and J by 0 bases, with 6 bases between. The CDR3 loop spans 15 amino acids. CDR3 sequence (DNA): TGTGCCAGTAGTATCCAGTTCTCTGGGGCCAACGTCCTGACTTTC. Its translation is CASSIQFSGANVLTF.

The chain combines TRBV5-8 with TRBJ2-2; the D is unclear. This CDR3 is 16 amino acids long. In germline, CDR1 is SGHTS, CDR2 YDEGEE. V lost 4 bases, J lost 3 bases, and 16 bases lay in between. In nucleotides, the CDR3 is TGTGCCAGCAGCCCCTCCCCACAAGAGGACACCGGGGAGCTGTTTTTT. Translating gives CASSPSPQEDTGELFF.

This CDR3 reads CSSSQGADYEQYF. The CDR3 region has the DNA TGCAGCTCATCACAGGGGGCTGACTACGAGCAGTACTTC. V gene TRBV29-1 combines with J gene TRBJ2-7; 9 bases align to TRBD1. Trimming took 8 bases from V and 3 from J; bases not matched to a gene: 8. Germline lookup yields CDR1 SQVTM and CDR2 ANQGSEA. This CDR3 has 13 residues.

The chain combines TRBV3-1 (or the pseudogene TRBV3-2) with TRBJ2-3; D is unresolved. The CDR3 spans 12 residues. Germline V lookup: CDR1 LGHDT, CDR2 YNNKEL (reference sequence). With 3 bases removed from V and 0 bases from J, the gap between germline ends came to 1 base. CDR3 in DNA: TGTGCCAGCAGCCATAGCACAGATACGCAGTATTTT. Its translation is CASSHSTDTQYF.

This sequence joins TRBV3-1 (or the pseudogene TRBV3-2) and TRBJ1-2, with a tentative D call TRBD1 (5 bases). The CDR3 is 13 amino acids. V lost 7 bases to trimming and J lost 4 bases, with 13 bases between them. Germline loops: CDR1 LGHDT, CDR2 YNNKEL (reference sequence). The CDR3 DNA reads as TGTGCCAGCATGGCAGGGCGAGGCTATGGCTACACCTTC. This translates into CASMAGRGYGYTF.

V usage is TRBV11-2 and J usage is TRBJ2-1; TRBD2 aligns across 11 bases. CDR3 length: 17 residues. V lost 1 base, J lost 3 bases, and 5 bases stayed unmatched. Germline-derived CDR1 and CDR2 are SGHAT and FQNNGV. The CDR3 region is CASSLATGTSGYNEQFF. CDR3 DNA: TGTGCCAGCAGCTTAGCGACCGGGACTAGCGGCTACAATGAGCAGTTCTTC.

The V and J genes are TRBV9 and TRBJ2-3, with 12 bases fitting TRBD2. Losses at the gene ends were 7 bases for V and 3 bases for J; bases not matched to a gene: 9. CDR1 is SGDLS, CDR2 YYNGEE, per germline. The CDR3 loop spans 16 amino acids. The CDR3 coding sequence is TGTGCCAGCTCTAGCGGGGGGGCAGGAGTGACAGATACGCAGTATTTT. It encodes CASSSGGAGVTDTQYF.

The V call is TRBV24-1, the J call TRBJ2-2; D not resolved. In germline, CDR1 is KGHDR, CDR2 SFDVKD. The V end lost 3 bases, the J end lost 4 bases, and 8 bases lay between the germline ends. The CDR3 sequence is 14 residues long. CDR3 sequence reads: CATSDTMVTGELFF. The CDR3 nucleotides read TGTGCCACCAGTGATACGATGGTCACCGGGGAGCTGTTTTTT.

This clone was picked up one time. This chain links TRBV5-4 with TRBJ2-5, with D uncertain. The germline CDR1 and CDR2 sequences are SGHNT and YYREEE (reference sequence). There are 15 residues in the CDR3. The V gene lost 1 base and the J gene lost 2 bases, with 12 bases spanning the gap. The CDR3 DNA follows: TGTGCCAGCAGCTTGATCGCATCGACTCAAGAGACCCAGTACTTC. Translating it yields CASSLIASTQETQYF.

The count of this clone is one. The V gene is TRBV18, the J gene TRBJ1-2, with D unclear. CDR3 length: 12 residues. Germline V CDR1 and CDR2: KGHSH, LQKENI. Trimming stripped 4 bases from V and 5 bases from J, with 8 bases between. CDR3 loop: CASSLQYYGYTF. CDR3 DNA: TGTGCCAGCTCACTACAGTATTATGGCTACACCTTC. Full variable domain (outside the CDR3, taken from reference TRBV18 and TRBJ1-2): NAGVMQNPRHLVRRRGQEARLRCSPMKGHSHVYWYRQLPEEGLKFMVYLQKENIIDESGMPKERFSAEFPKEGPSILRIQQVVRGDSAAYFCASSLQYYGYTFGSGTRLTVV.

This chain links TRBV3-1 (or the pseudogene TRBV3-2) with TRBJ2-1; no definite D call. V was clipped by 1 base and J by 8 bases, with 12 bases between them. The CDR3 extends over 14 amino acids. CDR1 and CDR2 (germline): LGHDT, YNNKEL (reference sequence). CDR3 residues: CASSQVVPRDEQFF. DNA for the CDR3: TGTGCCAGCAGCCAAGTTGTCCCCCGGGATGAGCAGTTCTTC.

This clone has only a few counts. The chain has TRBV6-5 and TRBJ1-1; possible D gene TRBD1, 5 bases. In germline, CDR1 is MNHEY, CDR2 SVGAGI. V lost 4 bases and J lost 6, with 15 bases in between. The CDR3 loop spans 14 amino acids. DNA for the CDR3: TGTGCCAGCAGTTTGCGTCAGGGTGTCGCTGAAGCTTTCTTT. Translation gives CASSLRQGVAEAFF.

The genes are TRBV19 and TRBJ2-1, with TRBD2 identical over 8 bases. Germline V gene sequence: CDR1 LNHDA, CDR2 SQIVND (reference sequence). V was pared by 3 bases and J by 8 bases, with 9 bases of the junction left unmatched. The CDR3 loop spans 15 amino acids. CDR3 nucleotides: TGTGCCAGTAGTATTTACGGGGGGGCTGCCGATGAGCAGTTCTTC. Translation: CASSIYGGAADEQFF.

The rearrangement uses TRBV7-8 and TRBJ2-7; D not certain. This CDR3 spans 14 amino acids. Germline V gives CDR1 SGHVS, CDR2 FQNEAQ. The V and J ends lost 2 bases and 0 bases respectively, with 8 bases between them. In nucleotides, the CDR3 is TGTGCCAGCAGCTTATCCAGTAACTCCTACGAGCAGTACTTC. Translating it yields CASSLSSNSYEQYF.

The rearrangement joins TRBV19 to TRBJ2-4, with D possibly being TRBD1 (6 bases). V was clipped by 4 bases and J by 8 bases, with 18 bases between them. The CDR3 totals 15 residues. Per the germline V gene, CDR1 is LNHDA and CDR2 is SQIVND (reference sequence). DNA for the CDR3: TGTGCCAGTAGTAATTCACAGGGAATTTTGGACATTCAGTACTTC. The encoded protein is CASSNSQGILDIQYF.

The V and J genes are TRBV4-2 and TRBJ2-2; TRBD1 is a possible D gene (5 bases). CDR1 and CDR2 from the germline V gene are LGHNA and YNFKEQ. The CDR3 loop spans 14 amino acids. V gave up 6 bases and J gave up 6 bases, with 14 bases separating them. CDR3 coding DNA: TGTGCCAGCAGTCAGATCTGGGGCTCCGGGGAGCTGTTTTTT. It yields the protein CASSQIWGSGELFF.